This T cell receptor (beta chain) was sequenced in a study of molecular identifiers for immune sequencing clone quantification. This clonotype was recorded at least ten times. In TCRdb, the PCR reads were re-called with MiXCR into one record per CDR3 protein. Of some 650,000 distinct CDR3 sequences in the sample, less than 20% are singletons; the top ten hold roughly 0.83%. Germline CDR1 is MNHNY and CDR2 is SVGAGI (reference sequence). The junction had 3 bases not matched to a gene; V was cut back by 2 bases and J by 2 bases. The CDR3 length is 14 residues. Sorting isolated naive CD8 T cells as CD8+CD4-CCR7+CD45RA+ events.

Source material: naive CD8+ T cells from blood, with Jurkat cell RNA spiked in. Stated subset: FACS-sorted CD8+CD4-CCR7+CD45RA+ naive T cells. The sequence derives from a human donor in good health. Some libraries in this study had Jurkat cell RNA spiked in. This chain connects TRBV6-6 to TRBJ2-7; 7 nucleotides align to TRBD2. CDR3 sequence reads: CASSYPGRAYEQYF. The CDR3 DNA follows: TGTGCCAGCAGTTACCCTGGGAGGGCCTACGAGCAGTACTTC.